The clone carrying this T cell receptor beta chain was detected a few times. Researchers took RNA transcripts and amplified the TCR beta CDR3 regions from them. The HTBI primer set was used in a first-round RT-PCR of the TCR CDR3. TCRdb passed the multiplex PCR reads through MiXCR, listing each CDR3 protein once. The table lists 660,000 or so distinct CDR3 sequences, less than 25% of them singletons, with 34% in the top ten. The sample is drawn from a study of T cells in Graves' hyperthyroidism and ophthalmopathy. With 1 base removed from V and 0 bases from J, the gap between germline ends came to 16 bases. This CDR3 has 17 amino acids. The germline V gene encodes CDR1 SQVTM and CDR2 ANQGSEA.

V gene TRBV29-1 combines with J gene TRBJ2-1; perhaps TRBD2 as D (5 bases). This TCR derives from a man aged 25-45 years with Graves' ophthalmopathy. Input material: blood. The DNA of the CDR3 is TGCAGCGTTGAAGGGCTAGCTGGTATTCCCTCCTACAATGAGCAGTTCTTC. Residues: CSVEGLAGIPSYNEQFF.